This is a list of T cell receptor beta chains from one sample in a study of response to subunit inactivated influenza vaccine. TCRdb independently ran MiXCR on the RT-PCR reads; one entry per CDR3 protein. The data show roughly 500,000 distinct CDR3 sequences, more than 15% seen once. The material sequenced was CD4+ T cells sorted from PBMCs, taken about 24 months after vaccination. Every receptor here comes from a man between 45 and 75 years old who received an inactivated influenza vaccine. CDR3s include the opening cysteine and the closing phenylalanine or tryptophan. The D gene is left open where the match is weak. The listing skips clone size in some rows; elsewhere it reads once, few, many or a size class.

TRBV5-1,-,-,TRBJ2-7,TGCGCCAGCAGTGCGTCGGGGGCGACCTACGAGCAGTACTTC,CASSASGATYEQYF
TRBV11-2,-,-,TRBJ2-1,TGTGCCAGCAGCAGTTCGGCGGGGAGCTCCTACAATGAGCAGTTCTTC,CASSSSAGSSYNEQFF
TRBV6-1,few,-,TRBJ1-1,TGTGCCAGCAGTGAAGCTTCCAGATACCAACCCATGAACACTGAAGCTTTCTTT,CASSEASRYQPMNTEAFF
TRBV7-2,-,TRBD2,TRBJ2-5,TGTGCCAGCAGCACTCTAGCGGGAGGGCCGAAGACCCAGTACTTC,CASSTLAGGPKTQYF
TRBV10-3,few,TRBD1,TRBJ2-1,TGTGCCATCAGTGGGGGACAGGGGGTGAACAATGAGCAGTTCTTC,CAISGGQGVNNEQFF
TRBV7-9,few,TRBD1,TRBJ1-1,TGTGCCAGCAGCTCCACTAGACCGTTAGACAGGGGAGCTTTCTTT,CASSSTRPLDRGAFF
TRBV12-3/TRBV12-4,-,TRBD1,TRBJ2-5,TGTGCCAGCAGTACAGGGGAACGGGAGACCCAGTACTTC,CASSTGERETQYF
TRBV20-1,-,TRBD2,TRBJ2-7,TGCAGTGCCGGTTCGGGGGGGCCTCGCACCGAGCAGTACTTC,CSAGSGGPRTEQYF
TRBV20-1,few,TRBD2,TRBJ2-5,TGCAGTGTATGGACTAGCGGGCACCAAGAGACCCAGTACTTC,CSVWTSGHQETQYF
TRBV12-3/TRBV12-4,-,-,TRBJ1-1,TGTGCCAGCAGTTTACGGCCGGAGGGAACTGAAGCTTTCTTT,CASSLRPEGTEAFF
TRBV20-1,-,TRBD1,TRBJ2-4,TGCAGTGCTGGAACCGGGACAGGGACCACCTCCATTCAGTGCTTC,CSAGTGTGTTSIQCF
TRBV20-1,-,TRBD2,TRBJ2-3,TGCAGTGCTAGTGGATGGGCGGGAGTTTATACGCAGTATTTT,CSASGWAGVYTQYF
TRBV28,-,-,TRBJ2-7,TGTGCCAGCAGGAACGCGGGCAGCTCCTACGAGCAGTACTTC,CASRNAGSSYEQYF
TRBV9,few,-,TRBJ2-3,TGTGCCAGCAGCGTAGCTGCGGGCCAAACGTCCACAGATACGCAGTATTTT,CASSVAAGQTSTDTQYF
TRBV20-1,-,-,TRBJ1-2,TGCAGTGCTACTTCAAGCAACTATGGCTACACCTTC,CSATSSNYGYTF
TRBV4-3,few,-,TRBJ2-2,TGCGCCAGCAGCCAAGAGCCCGGGAGTCGCACCGGGGAGCTGTTTTTT,CASSQEPGSRTGELFF
TRBV4-2,many,-,TRBJ1-1,TGTGCCAGCAGCCAAATTGGAAGGTCAGGCACTGAAGCTTTCTTT,CASSQIGRSGTEAFF
TRBV7-6,-,-,TRBJ2-2,TGTGCCAGCAGCTTCTCGGTTACCGGGGAGCTGTTTTTT,CASSFSVTGELFF
TRBV4-1,few,-,TRBJ1-4,TGCGCCAGCAGCCAGGGTGGCAGGACCTCAACTAATGAAAAACTGTTTTTT,CASSQGGRTSTNEKLFF
TRBV12-3/TRBV12-4,few,TRBD1,TRBJ1-1,TGTGCCAGCAGGGACAGGGGGGGCGGGAACACTGAAGCTTTCTTT,CASRDRGGGNTEAFF
TRBV5-5,many,-,TRBJ2-4,TGTGCCAGCAGCTTGTTCCCTGCCAAAAACATTCAGTACTTC,CASSLFPAKNIQYF
TRBV9,-,-,TRBJ1-4,TGTGCCAGCAGCGTTAGACAGGCGGATGAAAAACTGTTTTTT,CASSVRQADEKLFF
TRBV9,many,TRBD1,TRBJ2-2,TGTGCCAGCAGCGTACGACAGGGAAGCACCGGGGAGCTGTTTTTT,CASSVRQGSTGELFF
TRBV12-3/TRBV12-4,-,-,TRBJ1-4,TGTGCCAGCAGCCAAGGAGGTGGAATAACTAATGAAAAACTGTTTTTT,CASSQGGGITNEKLFF
TRBV2,-,TRBD1,TRBJ2-7,TGTGCCAGCAGCTTCGACAGGGGATATTACGAGCAGTACTTC,CASSFDRGYYEQYF
TRBV28,-,TRBD2,TRBJ2-5,TGTGCCAGTTCGGGAGGCCTAGGGGAGACCCAGTACTTC,CASSGGLGETQYF
TRBV20-1,-,-,TRBJ1-1,TGCAGTGTCGGAGTGTCCCCAAGGGGAAACACTGAAGCTTTCTTT,CSVGVSPRGNTEAFF
TRBV7-2,-,-,TRBJ1-1,TGTGCCAGCAGGCGAGAGGGCGGAGTGGCTTTCTTT,CASRREGGVAFF
TRBV12-3/TRBV12-4,-,TRBD1,TRBJ2-2,TGTGCCAGCAGTTTCAGAGGGGGCTCGGGGGAGCTGTTTTTT,CASSFRGGSGELFF
TRBV5-1,-,TRBD1,TRBJ1-4,TGCGCCAGCAGCTTGGCCGCCGGGACAGGGGGTGAAAAACTGTTTTTT,CASSLAAGTGGEKLFF
TRBV5-1,few,TRBD1,TRBJ1-3,TGCGCCAGCAGCTCGAGGACAGGGGACAGCTCTGGAAACACCATATATTTT,CASSSRTGDSSGNTIYF
TRBV9,-,-,TRBJ2-3,TGTGCCAGCAGCGTAGAAAGACAGCCTGATACGCAGTATTTT,CASSVERQPDTQYF
TRBV20-1,many,TRBD2,TRBJ2-7,TGCAGTGCTAAAACCGGGACTAGCGGGAATATAAAGCAGTACTTC,CSAKTGTSGNIKQYF
TRBV6-2/TRBV6-3,-,-,TRBJ2-4,TGTGCCAGCAGTTACTCGAGGGTTAGCGCCTACGGTGAGGCCAAAAACATTCAGTACTTC,CASSYSRVSAYGEAKNIQYF
TRBV7-2,few,-,TRBJ2-2,TGTGCCAGCAGCGACTCCTTCGGTGGCGGGGAGCTGTTTTTT,CASSDSFGGGELFF
TRBV12-3/TRBV12-4,few,TRBD2,TRBJ2-2,TGTGCCAGCAGTTTAGCGGGGGGGGTCCAGAACACCGGGGAGCTGTTTTTT,CASSLAGGVQNTGELFF
TRBV4-2,few,TRBD1,TRBJ1-2,TGTGCCAGCAGCCAGAGAGACAGGGACCTATGGGGCTACACCTTC,CASSQRDRDLWGYTF
TRBV15,-,TRBD1,TRBJ2-7,TGTGCCACCAGCAGAGGGAGGACAGGGAGAGGCGAGCAGTACTTC,CATSRGRTGRGEQYF
TRBV12-3/TRBV12-4,-,TRBD2,TRBJ2-7,TGTGCCAGCAGTTTCTGGGGGGGCTACGAGCAGTACTTC,CASSFWGGYEQYF
TRBV12-3/TRBV12-4,few,-,TRBJ1-1,TGTGCCAGCAGCTACACGACGGGTGAAGCTTTCTTT,CASSYTTGEAFF